What follows are 30 T cell receptor beta chains derived from one specimen sequenced in a study of monozygotic twins with inflammatory bowel disease. Reanalyzing the 5' RACE reads, TCRdb keeps one entry per CDR3 protein, without DNA. The sample totals nearly 450,000 distinct CDR3 sequences. Input material: blood. The receptor source for this set is a human donor with ulcerative colitis or Crohn's disease, or a healthy co-twin of an affected twin (not recorded which).

This chain joins TRBV12-3 or TRBV12-4 and TRBJ2-2; there is no DNA to check the TCRdb D call of TRBD1. The CDR3 is 16 amino acids. CDR3 amino acids: CASSSRDRGYTGELFF.

The CDR3 is CASSRTSTGANVLTF. This chain uses TRBV4-3 with TRBJ2-6; the D call from TCRdb, TRBD2, cannot be confirmed without DNA. This CDR3 spans 15 amino acids. The germline gives CDR1 LGHNA, CDR2 YSLEER.

The chain combines TRBV7-3 with TRBJ2-1; the D call from TCRdb, TRBD2, cannot be confirmed without DNA. This CDR3 contains 15 residues. Per germline, CDR1 SGHTA and CDR2 FQGTGA. Here the CDR3 reads CASSSTSGGYNEQFF.

The chain couples TRBV7-2 to TRBJ1-2; TCRdb reports TRBD1, a call that lacks DNA to check it against. The CDR3 covers 14 residues. The germline V gene has CDR1 SGHTA and CDR2 FQGNSA. CDR3 region: CASSLVEGVDGYTF.

The rearrangement uses TRBV11-2 and TRBJ2-3; TCRdb lists TRBD2, though no DNA is available to test this call. The germline V gene has CDR1 SGHAT and CDR2 FQNNGV. The CDR3 extends over 17 amino acids. The CDR3 sequence: CASSLAPGLAPGDTQYF.

The rearrangement uses TRBV20-1 and TRBJ2-1; absent DNA, TCRdb's TRBD2 call cannot be checked. Germline V gene lookup returns CDR1 DFQATT and CDR2 SNEGSKA (reference sequence). The CDR3 is made up of 14 amino acids. The CDR3 loop reads CSASSGRDYNEQFF.

The CDR3 protein is CASSLTTGTYNEQFF. The rearrangement links TRBV11-2 to TRBJ2-1; TCRdb picks TRBD1, but there is no DNA to check that call. Germline V gene data show CDR1 as SGHAT and CDR2 as FQNNGV. The CDR3 extends over 15 amino acids.

This rearrangement joins TRBV27 to TRBJ1-5. CDR1 MNHEY and CDR2 SMNVEV come from the germline V gene (reference sequence). The CDR3 loop spans 12 amino acids. The chain's CDR3 is CATRTENQPQHF.

The V and J genes are TRBV5-1 and TRBJ1-1. Germline V lookup: CDR1 SGHRS, CDR2 YFSETQ. The CDR3 extends over 14 amino acids. CDR3 in amino acids: CASCSQELNTEAFF.

The chain recombines TRBV29-1 with TRBJ1-3; TCRdb selects TRBD1, and the lack of DNA leaves this call unchecked. Germline values: CDR1 SQVTM, CDR2 ANQGSEA. CDR3 length: 14 residues. This chain's CDR3 is CSASGGYSGNTIYF.

CDR3: CASSENFDTYNEQFF. The V call is TRBV6-1, the J call TRBJ2-1. The CDR3 spans 15 residues. Germline-derived CDR1 and CDR2 are MNHNS and SASEGT.

CDR3 in amino acids: CSAPRLGQETQYF. The chain is built from TRBV20-1 and TRBJ2-5; TCRdb returns TRBD1, unconfirmable since there is no DNA. The V gene's germline CDR1 is DFQATT and CDR2 SNEGSKA (reference sequence). This CDR3 comprises 13 residues.

This sequence joins TRBV5-4 and TRBJ2-3; the TCRdb call, TRBD1, lacks DNA for checking. The CDR3 extends over 14 amino acids. Looked up from germline, CDR1 is SGHNT and CDR2 is YYREEE (reference sequence). The CDR3 loop is CASTGRQTTDTQYF.

The gene calls are TRBV24-1 and TRBJ2-3. Germline CDR1 KGHDR, CDR2 SFDVKD. This CDR3 comprises 11 residues. The CDR3 is CATSVVDTQYF.

The rearrangement joins TRBV5-1 to TRBJ2-2; as DNA is missing, the TRBD1 call by TCRdb cannot be tested. The CDR3 has 16 residues. Germline V gene lookup returns CDR1 SGHRS and CDR2 YFSETQ. The CDR3 is CASSLQGAPNTGELFF.

The genes are TRBV27 and TRBJ2-2; no DNA is available, so the TRBD1 call from TCRdb remains unchecked. In germline, CDR1 is MNHEY, CDR2 SMNVEV (reference sequence). The CDR3 has 16 amino acids. The CDR3 sequence: CASSSSGGVNTGELFF.

This chain connects TRBV7-8 to TRBJ1-1; absent DNA, TCRdb's TRBD1 call cannot be checked. Germline assignment: CDR1 SGHVS and CDR2 FQNEAQ. This CDR3 spans 12 amino acids. CDR3 amino acids: CASSSQVTEAFF.

V and J are TRBV12-3 or TRBV12-4 and TRBJ2-7. This CDR3 spans 15 amino acids. CDR3 sequence: CASSRGSGTSYEQYF.

This rearrangement joins TRBV6-1 to TRBJ2-7; there is no DNA to check the TCRdb D call of TRBD2. The germline V gene has CDR1 MNHNS and CDR2 SASEGT. This CDR3 is 15 amino acids long. The CDR3 here is CASSPRVAGLREQYF.

The CDR3 loop is CASSLDRLNQPQHF. The genes are TRBV5-5 and TRBJ1-5. CDR1 is SGHKS, CDR2 YYEKEE, per germline (reference sequence). The CDR3 sequence is 14 residues long.

The chain combines TRBV7-8 with TRBJ2-1. Germline CDR1 and CDR2: SGHVS and FQNEAQ. The CDR3 is 14 amino acids. Here the CDR3 reads CASSTQGSNNEQFF.

The rearrangement uses TRBV6-2 or TRBV6-3 and TRBJ2-1. Germline CDR1 and CDR2: MNHEY and SVGEGT. The CDR3 covers 11 residues. The CDR3 reads CASKVYNEQFF.

The V and J genes are TRBV6-2 or TRBV6-3 and TRBJ1-5. The CDR3 contains 13 residues. The V gene's germline CDR1 is MNHEY and CDR2 SVGEGT. The CDR3 reads CASSLFLSQPQHF.

This rearrangement joins TRBV7-2 to TRBJ2-7; TCRdb's assignment of TRBD2 cannot be checked, as there is no DNA. The length of the CDR3 is 17 residues. Per germline, CDR1 SGHTA and CDR2 FQGNSA. The chain's CDR3 is CASSPTSGTREPYEQYF.

CDR3 region: CACRTSGGTDTQYF. The gene calls are TRBV30 and TRBJ2-3; TCRdb designates TRBD2, a call that cannot be tested without DNA. Germline V gene data show CDR1 as GTSNPN and CDR2 as SVGIG (reference sequence). CDR3 size: 14 residues.

The CDR3 reads CASSYLGTGKPQPQHF. The chain carries TRBV6-2 or TRBV6-3 and TRBJ1-5; TCRdb designates TRBD1, a call that cannot be tested without DNA. This CDR3 comprises 16 residues. CDR1 is MNHEY, CDR2 SVGEGT, per germline.

V usage is TRBV5-6 and J usage is TRBJ2-2; TCRdb selects TRBD1, and the lack of DNA leaves this call unchecked. This CDR3 has 14 residues. Germline V gene sequence: CDR1 SGHDT, CDR2 YYEEEE. The CDR3 loop reads CASSRPTGIGELFF.

The chain links TRBV29-1 to TRBJ2-3; the TRBD2 assignment by TCRdb is unverifiable without DNA. This CDR3 is built from 15 residues. Germline V CDR1 and CDR2: SQVTM, ANQGSEA. The CDR3 loop reads CSDATSGGTQDTQYF.

V gene TRBV24-1 combines with J gene TRBJ2-3; TCRdb selects TRBD2, and the lack of DNA leaves this call unchecked. This CDR3 region has 16 residues. Germline lookup yields CDR1 KGHDR and CDR2 SFDVKD. The CDR3: CATSDRGLAGATTQYF.

The chain carries TRBV10-2 and TRBJ1-2. CDR3 length: 13 amino acids. Germline lookup yields CDR1 WSHSY and CDR2 SAAADI. This CDR3 reads CASSRSSNYGYTF.